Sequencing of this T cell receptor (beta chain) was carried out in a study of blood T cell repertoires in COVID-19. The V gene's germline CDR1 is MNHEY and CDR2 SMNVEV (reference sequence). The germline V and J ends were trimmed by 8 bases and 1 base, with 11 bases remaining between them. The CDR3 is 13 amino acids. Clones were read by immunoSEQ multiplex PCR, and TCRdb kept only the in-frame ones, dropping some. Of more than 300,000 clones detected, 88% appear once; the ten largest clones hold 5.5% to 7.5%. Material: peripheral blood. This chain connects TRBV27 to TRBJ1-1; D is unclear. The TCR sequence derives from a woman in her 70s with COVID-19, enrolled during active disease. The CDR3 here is CASGEHGNTEAFF. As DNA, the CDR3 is TGTGCCAGCGGTGAGCATGGGAACACTGAAGCTTTCTTT.